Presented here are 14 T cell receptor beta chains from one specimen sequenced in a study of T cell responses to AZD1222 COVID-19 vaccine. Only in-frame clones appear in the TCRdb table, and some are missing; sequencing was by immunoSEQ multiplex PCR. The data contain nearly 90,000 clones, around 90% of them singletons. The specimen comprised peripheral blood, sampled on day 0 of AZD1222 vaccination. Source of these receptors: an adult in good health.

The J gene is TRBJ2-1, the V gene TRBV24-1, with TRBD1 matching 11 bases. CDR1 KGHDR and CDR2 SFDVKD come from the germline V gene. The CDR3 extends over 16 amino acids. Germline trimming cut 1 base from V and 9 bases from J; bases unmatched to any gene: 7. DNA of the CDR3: TGTGCCACCAGTGATTTCTCCGGACAGGGGGCCAGTGAGCAGTTCTTC. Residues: CATSDFSGQGASEQFF.

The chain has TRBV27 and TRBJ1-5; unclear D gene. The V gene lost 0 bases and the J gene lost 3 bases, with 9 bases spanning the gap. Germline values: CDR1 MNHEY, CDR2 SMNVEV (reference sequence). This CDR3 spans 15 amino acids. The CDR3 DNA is TGTGCCAGCAGTTTATCATCGGAGTACAATCAGCCCCAGCATTTT. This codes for CASSLSSEYNQPQHF.

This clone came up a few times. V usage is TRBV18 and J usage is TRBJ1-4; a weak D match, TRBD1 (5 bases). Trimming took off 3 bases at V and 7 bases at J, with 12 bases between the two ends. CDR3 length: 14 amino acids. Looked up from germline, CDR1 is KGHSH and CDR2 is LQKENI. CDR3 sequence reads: CASSPRGSSEKLFF. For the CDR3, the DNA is TGTGCCAGCTCACCGCGGGGCTCCTCTGAAAAACTGTTTTTT.

As DNA, the CDR3 is TGCGCCAGCAGCCAGGGTGGGCTTGGTGAAAAACTGTTTTTT. It codes for CASSQGGLGEKLFF. This chain links TRBV4-1 with TRBJ1-4; D is ambiguous. Trimming took off 3 bases at V and 7 bases at J, with 12 bases between the two ends. This CDR3 comprises 14 residues. The germline CDR1 and CDR2 sequences are MGHRA and YSYEKL.

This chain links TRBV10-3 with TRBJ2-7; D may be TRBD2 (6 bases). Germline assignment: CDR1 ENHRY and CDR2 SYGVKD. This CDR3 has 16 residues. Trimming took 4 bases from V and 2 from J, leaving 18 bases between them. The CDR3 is CAISGTGLATPYEQYF. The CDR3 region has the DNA TGTGCCATCAGTGGAACGGGACTGGCAACACCCTACGAGCAGTACTTC.

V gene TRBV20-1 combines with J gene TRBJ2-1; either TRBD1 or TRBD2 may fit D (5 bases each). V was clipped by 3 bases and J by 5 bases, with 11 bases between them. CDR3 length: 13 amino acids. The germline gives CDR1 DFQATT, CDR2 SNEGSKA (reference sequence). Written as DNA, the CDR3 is TGCAGTGCTAGTCGTGGGGGAAACAATGAGCAGTTCTTC. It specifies CSASRGGNNEQFF.

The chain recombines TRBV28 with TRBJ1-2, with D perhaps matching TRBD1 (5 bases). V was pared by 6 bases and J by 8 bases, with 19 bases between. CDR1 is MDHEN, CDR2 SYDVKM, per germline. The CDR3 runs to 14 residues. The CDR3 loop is CASSPSGWGDGYTF. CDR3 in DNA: TGTGCCAGCAGCCCCAGCGGTTGGGGCGACGGCTACACCTTC.

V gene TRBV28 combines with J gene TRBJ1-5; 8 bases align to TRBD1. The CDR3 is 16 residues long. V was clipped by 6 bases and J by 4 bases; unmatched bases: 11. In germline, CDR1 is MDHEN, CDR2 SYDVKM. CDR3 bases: TGTGCCAGCAGGAAATCCGGGACAGGTGATAATCAGCCCCAGCATTTT. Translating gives CASRKSGTGDNQPQHF.

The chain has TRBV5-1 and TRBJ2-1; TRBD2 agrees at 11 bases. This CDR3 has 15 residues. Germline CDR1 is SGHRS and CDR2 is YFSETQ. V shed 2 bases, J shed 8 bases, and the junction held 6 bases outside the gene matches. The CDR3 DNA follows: TGCGCCAGCAGCTTACTAGCGGGAGTTGAGGATGAGCAGTTCTTC. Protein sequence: CASSLLAGVEDEQFF.

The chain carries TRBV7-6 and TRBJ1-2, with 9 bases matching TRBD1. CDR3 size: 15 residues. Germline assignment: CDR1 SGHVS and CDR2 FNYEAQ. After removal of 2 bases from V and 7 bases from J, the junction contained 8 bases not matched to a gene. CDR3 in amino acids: CASSLSGTGTGGYTF. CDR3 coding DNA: TGTGCCAGCAGCTTATCTGGGACAGGGACCGGTGGCTACACCTTC.

The CDR3 loop is CASSFRSGGNTEAFF. CDR3 coding DNA: TGTGCCAGCAGTTTCCGGTCGGGAGGGAACACTGAAGCTTTCTTT. The chain combines TRBV28 with TRBJ1-1, with D unclear. V lost 3 bases and J 1 base, leaving 12 bases between the germline ends. The CDR3 sequence is 15 residues long. Germline CDR1 is MDHEN and CDR2 is SYDVKM.

CDR3 protein: CAWTADRGQAFF. The CDR3, as DNA: TGTGCCTGGACGGCGGACAGGGGGCAAGCTTTCTTT. The chain recombines TRBV30 with TRBJ1-1; TRBD1 agrees at 11 bases. CDR3 length: 12 residues. J lost 9 bases, V lost 4 bases, and 4 bases had no gene match. CDR1 is GTSNPN, CDR2 SVGIG, per germline (reference sequence).

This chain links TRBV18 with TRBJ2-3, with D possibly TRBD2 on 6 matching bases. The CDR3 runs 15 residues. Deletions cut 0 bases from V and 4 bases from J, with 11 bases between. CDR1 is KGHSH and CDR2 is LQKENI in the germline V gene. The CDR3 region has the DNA TGTGCCAGCTCACCACCCCTAGGCGGGGCAGATACGCAGTATTTT. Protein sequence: CASSPPLGGADTQYF.

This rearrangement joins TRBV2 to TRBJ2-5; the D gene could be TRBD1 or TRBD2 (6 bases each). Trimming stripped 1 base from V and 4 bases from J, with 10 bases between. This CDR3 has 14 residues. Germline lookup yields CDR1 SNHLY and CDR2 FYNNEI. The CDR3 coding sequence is TGTGCCAGCAGTGAAGGGGGGGCGGGAGAGACCCAGTACTTC. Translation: CASSEGGAGETQYF.